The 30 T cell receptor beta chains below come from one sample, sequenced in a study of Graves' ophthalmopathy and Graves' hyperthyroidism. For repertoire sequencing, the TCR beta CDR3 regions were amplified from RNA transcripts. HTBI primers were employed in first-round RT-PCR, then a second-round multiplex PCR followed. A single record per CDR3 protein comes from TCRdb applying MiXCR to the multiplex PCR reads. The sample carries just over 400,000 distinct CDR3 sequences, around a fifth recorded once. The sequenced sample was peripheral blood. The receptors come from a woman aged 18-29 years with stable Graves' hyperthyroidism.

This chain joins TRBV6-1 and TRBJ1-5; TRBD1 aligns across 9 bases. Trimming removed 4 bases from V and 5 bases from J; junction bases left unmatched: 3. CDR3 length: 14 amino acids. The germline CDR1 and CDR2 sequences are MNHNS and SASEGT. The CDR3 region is CASSVRQGDQPQHF. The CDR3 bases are TGTGCCAGCAGTGTCCGACAGGGGGATCAGCCCCAGCATTTT.

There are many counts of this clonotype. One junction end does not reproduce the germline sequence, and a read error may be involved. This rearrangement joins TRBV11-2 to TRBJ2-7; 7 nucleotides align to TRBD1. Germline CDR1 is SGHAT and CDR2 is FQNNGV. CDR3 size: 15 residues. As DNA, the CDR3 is TGTGTCAGCAGCTTAAGTCCGGGACAGACCTACGAGCAGTACTTC. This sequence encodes CVSSLSPGQTYEQYF.

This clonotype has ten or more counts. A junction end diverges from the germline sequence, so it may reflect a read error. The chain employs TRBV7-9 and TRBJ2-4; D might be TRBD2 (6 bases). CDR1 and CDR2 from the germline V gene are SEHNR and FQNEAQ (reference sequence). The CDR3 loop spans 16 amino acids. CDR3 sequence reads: CASSLRGGHDKNIKYF. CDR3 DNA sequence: TGTGCCAGCAGCTTGCGGGGCGGTCATGACAAAAACATTAAGTACTTC. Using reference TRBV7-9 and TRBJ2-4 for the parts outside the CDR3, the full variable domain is DTGVSQNPRHKITKRGQNVTFRCDPISEHNRLYWYRQTLGQGPEFLTYFQNEAQLEKSRLLSDRFSAERPKGSFSTLEIQRTEQGDSAMYLCASSLRGGHDKNIKYFGAGTRLSVL.

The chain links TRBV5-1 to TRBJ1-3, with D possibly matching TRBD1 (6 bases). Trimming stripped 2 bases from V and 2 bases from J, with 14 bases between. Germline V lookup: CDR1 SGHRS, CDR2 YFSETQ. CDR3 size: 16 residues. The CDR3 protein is CASSFSSGDTGNTIYF. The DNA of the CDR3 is TGCGCCAGCAGCTTCTCTTCGGGGGACACTGGAAACACCATATATTTT.

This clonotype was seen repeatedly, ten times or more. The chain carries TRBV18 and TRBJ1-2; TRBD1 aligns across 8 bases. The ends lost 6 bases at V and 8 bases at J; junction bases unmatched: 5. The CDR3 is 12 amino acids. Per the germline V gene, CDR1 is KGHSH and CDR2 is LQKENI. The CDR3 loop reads CASSGTGRGYTF. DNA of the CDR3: TGTGCCAGCTCCGGGACAGGTCGGGGCTACACCTTC.

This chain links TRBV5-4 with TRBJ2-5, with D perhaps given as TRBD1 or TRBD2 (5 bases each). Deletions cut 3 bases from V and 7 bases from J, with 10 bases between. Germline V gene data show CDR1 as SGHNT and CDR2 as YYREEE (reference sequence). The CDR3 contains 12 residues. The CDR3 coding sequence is TGTGCCAGCAGCTGGGGGAGTGGGACCCAGTACTTC. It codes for CASSWGSGTQYF.

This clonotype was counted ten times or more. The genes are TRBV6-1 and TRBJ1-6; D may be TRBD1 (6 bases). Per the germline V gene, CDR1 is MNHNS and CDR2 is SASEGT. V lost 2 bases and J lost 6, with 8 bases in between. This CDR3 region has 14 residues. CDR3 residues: CASSETGSNSPLHF. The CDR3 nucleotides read TGTGCCAGCAGTGAAACAGGGAGTAATTCACCCCTCCACTTT.

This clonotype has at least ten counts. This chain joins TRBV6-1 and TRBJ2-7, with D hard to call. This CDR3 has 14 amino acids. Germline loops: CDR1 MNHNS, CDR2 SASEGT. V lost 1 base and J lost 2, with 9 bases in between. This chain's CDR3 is CASSEVSRTYEQYF. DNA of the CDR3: TGTGCCAGCAGTGAAGTGTCTCGGACCTACGAGCAGTACTTC.

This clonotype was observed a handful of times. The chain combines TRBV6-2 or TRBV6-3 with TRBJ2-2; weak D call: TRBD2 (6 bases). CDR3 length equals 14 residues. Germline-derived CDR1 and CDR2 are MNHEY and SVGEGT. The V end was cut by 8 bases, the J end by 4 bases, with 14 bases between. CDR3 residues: CASEEGRATGELFF. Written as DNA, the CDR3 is TGTGCCAGCGAGGAGGGGCGCGCCACCGGGGAGCTGTTTTTT.

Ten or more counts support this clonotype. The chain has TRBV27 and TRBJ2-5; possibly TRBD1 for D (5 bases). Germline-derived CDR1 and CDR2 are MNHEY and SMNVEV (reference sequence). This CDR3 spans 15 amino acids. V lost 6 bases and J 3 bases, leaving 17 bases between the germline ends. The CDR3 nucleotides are TGTGCCAGCAGAGCAGGGTGGTCCCACAAAGAGACCCAGTACTTC. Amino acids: CASRAGWSHKETQYF.

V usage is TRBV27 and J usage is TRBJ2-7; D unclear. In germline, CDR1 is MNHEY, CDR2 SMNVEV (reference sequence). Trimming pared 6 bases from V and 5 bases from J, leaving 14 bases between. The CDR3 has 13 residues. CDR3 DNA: TGTGCCAGCAGAAAAGCGACTCTCCACGAGCAGTACTTC. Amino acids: CASRKATLHEQYF.

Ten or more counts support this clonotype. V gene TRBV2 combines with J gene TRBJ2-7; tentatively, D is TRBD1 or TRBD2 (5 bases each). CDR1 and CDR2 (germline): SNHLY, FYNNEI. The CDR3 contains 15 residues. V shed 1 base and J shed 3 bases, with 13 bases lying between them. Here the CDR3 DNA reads TGTGCCAGCAGTGAAGGGGGGATCATCCGCTACGAGCAGTACTTC. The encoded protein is CASSEGGIIRYEQYF. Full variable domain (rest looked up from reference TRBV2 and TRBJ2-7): EPEVTQTPSHQVTQMGQEVILRCVPISNHLYFYWYRQILGQKVEFLVSFYNNEISEKSEIFDDQFSVERPDGSNFTLKIRSTKLEDSAMYFCASSEGGIIRYEQYFGPGTRLTVT.

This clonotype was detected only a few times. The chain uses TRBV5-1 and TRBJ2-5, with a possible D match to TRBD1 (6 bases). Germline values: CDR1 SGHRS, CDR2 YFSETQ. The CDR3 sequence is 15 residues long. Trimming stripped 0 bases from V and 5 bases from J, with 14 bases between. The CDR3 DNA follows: TGCGCCAGCAGCTTGGTTGCAGGGGTTGGGGAGACCCAGTACTTC. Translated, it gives CASSLVAGVGETQYF.

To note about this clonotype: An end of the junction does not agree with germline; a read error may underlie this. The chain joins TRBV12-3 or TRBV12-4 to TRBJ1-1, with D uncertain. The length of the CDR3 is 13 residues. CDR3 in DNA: TGTGCCAGCAGCCGACCCATGAACACTGAAGCTTGCTTT. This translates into CASSRPMNTEACF.

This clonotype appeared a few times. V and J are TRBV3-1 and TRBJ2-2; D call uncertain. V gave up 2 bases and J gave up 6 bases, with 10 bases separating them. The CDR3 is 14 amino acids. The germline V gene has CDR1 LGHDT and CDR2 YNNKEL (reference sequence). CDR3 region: CASSQYSTPGELFF. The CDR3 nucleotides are TGTGCCAGCAGCCAATACAGTACCCCCGGGGAGCTGTTTTTT.

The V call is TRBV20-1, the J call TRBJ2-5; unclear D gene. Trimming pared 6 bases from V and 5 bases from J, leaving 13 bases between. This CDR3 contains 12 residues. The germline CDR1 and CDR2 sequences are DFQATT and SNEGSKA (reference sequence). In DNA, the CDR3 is TGCAGTGCAAAAGGGTTTGGGGAGACCCAGTACTTC. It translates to CSAKGFGETQYF.

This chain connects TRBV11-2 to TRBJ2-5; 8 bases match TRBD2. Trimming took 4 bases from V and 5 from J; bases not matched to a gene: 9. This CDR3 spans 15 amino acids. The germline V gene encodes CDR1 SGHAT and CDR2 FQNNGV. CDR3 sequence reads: CASSSRTSRRETQYF. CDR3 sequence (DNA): TGTGCCAGCAGCTCCCGGACTAGCCGGCGGGAGACCCAGTACTTC.

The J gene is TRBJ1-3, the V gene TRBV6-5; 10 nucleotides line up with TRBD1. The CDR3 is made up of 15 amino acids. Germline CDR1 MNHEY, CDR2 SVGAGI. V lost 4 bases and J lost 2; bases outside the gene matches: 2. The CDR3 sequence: CASSSGQGAGNTIYF. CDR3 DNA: TGTGCCAGCAGTTCCGGACAGGGGGCTGGAAACACCATATATTTT.

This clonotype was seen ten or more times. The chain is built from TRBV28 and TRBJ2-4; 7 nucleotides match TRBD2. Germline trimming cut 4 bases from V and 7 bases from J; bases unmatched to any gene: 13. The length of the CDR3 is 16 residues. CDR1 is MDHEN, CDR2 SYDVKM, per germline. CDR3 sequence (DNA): TGTGCCAGCAGTTCACCCCGGACTAGTCTAGCCAACATTCAGTACTTC. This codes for CASSSPRTSLANIQYF.

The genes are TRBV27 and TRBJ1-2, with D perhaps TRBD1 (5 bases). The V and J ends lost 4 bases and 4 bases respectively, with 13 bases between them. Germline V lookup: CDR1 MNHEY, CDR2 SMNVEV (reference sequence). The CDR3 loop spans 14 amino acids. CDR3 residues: CASSSWGRSYGYTF. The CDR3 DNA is TGTGCCAGCAGTTCCTGGGGACGGAGCTATGGCTACACCTTC.

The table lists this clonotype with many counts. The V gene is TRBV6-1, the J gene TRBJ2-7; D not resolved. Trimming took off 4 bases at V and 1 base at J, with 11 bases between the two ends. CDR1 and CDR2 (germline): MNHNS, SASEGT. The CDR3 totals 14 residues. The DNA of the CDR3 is TGTGCCAGCAGTGGTGCGGTAGGGTCCTACGAGCAGTACTTC. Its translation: CASSGAVGSYEQYF.

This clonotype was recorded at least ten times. CDR3 region: CASSLSMDPGELFF. DNA for the CDR3: TGTGCCAGCAGCTTATCGATGGACCCCGGGGAGCTGTTTTTT. The chain couples TRBV11-2 to TRBJ2-2; D is uncertain. The CDR3 has 14 amino acids. Per the germline V gene, CDR1 is SGHAT and CDR2 is FQNNGV. V was shortened by 2 bases and J by 6 bases, with 10 bases between the two germline ends. Full variable domain (rest looked up from reference TRBV11-2 and TRBJ2-2): EAGVAQSPRYKIIEKRQSVAFWCNPISGHATLYWYQQILGQGPKLLIQFQNNGVVDDSQLPKDRFSAERLKGVDSTLKIQPAKLEDSAVYLCASSLSMDPGELFFGEGSRLTVL.

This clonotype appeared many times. This CDR3 reads CASGTVLNQPQHF. The CDR3 nucleotides are TGTGCCAGTGGGACAGTTCTCAATCAGCCCCAGCATTTT. This sequence joins TRBV12-3 or TRBV12-4 and TRBJ1-5; 7 bases line up with TRBD1. J was trimmed by 3 bases and V by 9 bases; bases with no gene match: 5. The CDR3 spans 13 residues.

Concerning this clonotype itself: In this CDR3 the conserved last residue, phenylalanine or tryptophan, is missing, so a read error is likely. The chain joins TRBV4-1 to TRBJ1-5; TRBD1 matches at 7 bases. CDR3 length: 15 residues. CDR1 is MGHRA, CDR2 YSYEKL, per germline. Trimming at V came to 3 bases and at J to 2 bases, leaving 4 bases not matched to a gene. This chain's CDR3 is CASSHRTGGNQPQHL. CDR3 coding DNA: TGCGCCAGCAGCCACCGAACAGGGGGCAATCAGCCCCAGCATTTG.

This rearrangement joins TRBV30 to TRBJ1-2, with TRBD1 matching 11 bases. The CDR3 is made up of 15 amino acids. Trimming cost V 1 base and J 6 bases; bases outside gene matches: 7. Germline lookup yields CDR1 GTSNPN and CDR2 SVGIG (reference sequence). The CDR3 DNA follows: TGTGCCTGGAGTGCTGGGACAGGGGGAAGGAATGGCTACACCTTC. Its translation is CAWSAGTGGRNGYTF.

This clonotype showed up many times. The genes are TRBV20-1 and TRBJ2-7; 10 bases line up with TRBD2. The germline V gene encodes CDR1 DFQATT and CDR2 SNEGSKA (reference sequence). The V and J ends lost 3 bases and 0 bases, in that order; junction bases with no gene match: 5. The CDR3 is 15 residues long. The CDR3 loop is CSARELAGYSYEQYF. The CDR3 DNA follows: TGCAGTGCTAGGGAACTAGCGGGATACTCCTACGAGCAGTACTTC.

CDR3 sequence (DNA): TGCGCCAGCAGTGTACGGGGAGAGACCCAGTACTTC. Translated, it gives CASSVRGETQYF. The V gene is TRBV10-2, the J gene TRBJ2-5, with TRBD2 as a possible D gene (5 bases). The CDR3 is 12 amino acids. Germline assignment: CDR1 WSHSY and CDR2 SAAADI. Deletions cut 4 bases from V and 4 bases from J, with 7 bases between.

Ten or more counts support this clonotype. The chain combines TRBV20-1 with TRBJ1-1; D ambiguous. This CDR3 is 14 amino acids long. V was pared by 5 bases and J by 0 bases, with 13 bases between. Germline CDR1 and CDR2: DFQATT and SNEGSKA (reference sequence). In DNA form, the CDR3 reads TGCAGTGCTCCTAACCCTCGGGTGAACACTGAAGCTTTCTTT. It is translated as CSAPNPRVNTEAFF.

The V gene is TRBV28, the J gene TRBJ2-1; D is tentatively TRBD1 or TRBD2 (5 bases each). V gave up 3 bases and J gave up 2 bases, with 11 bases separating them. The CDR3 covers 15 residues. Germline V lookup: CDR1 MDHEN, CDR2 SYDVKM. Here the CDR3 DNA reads TGTGCCAGCAGTTTGGTGAGGGGTACCTACAATGAGCAGTTCTTC. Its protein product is CASSLVRGTYNEQFF.

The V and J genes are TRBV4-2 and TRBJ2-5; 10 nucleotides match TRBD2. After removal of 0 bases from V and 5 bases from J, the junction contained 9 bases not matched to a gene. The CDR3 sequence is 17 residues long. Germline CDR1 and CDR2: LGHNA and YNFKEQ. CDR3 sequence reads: CASSQDIRASGGETQYF. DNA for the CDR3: TGTGCCAGCAGCCAAGATATACGGGCTAGCGGGGGTGAGACCCAGTACTTC.